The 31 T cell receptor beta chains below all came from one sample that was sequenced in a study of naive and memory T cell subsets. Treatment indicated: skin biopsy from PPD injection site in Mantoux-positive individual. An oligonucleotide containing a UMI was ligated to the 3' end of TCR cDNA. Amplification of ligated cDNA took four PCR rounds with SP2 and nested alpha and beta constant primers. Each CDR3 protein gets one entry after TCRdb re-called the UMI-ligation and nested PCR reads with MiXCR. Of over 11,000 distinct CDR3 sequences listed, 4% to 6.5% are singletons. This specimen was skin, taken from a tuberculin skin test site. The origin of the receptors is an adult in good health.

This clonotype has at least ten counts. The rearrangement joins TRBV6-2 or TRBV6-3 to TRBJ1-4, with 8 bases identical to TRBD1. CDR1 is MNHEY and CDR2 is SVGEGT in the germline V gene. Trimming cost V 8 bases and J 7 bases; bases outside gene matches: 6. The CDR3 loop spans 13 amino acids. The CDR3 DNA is TGTGCCAGCTACGCCGGGACAGGTGAAAAACTGTTTTTT. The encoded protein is CASYAGTGEKLFF.

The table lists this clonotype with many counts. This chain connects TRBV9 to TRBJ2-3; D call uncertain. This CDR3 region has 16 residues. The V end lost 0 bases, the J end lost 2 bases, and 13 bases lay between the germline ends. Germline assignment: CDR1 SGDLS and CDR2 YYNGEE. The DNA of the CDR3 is TGTGCCAGCAGCGTAGGTTCAGCGCCTAACACAGATACGCAGTATTTT. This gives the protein CASSVGSAPNTDTQYF.

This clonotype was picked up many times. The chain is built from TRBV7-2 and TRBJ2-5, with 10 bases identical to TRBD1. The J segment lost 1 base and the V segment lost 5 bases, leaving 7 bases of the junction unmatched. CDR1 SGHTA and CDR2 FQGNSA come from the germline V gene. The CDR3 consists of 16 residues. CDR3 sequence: CASSARDRGPQETQYF. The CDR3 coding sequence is TGTGCCAGCAGCGCAAGAGACAGGGGGCCCCAAGAGACCCAGTACTTC.

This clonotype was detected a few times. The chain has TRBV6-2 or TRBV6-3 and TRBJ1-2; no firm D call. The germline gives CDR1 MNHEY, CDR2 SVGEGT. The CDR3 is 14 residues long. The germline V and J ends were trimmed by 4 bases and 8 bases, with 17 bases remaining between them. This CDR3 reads CASSLTGSYPGYTF. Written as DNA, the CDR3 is TGTGCCAGCAGTTTGACCGGGTCTTATCCGGGCTACACCTTC.

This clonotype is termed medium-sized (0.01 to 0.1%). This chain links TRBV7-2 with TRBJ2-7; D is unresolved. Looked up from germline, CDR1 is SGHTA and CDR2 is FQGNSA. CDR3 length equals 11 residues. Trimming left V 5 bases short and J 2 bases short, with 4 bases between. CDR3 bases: TGTGCCAGCAGCGTCACCTACGAGCAGTACTTC. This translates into CASSVTYEQYF.

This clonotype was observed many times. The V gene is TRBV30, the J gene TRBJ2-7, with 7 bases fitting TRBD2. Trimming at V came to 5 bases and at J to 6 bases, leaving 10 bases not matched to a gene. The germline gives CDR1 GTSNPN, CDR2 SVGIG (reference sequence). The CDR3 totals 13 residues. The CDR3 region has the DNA TGTGCCTGGCAAAAGCGGGGTGCCGGCGAGCAGTACTTC. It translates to CAWQKRGAGEQYF.

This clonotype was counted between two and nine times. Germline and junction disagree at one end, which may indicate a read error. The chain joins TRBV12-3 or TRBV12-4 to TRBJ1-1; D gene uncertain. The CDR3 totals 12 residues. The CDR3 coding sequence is TGTGCCAGCAGTCGAGAGGCCCCGCCGGTTTGGTTT. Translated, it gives CASSREAPPVWF.

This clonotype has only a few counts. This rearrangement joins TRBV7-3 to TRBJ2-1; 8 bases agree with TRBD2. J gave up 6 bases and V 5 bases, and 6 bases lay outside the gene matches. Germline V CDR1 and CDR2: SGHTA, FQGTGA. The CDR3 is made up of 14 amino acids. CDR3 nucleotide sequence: TGTGCCAGCAGCCGAACCGGGACTAGCAATGAGCAGTTCTTC. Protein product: CASSRTGTSNEQFF.

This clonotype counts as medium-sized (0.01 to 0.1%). Here the CDR3 reads CASSLSGPLRSYNSPLHF. CDR3 nucleotides: TGTGCCAGCAGTTTATCTGGGCCCCTTCGATCCTATAATTCACCCCTCCACTTT. This chain uses TRBV27 with TRBJ1-6; D unresolved. Trimming removed 0 bases at V and 1 base at J, with 13 bases between. Per the germline V gene, CDR1 is MNHEY and CDR2 is SMNVEV (reference sequence). CDR3 length: 18 amino acids.

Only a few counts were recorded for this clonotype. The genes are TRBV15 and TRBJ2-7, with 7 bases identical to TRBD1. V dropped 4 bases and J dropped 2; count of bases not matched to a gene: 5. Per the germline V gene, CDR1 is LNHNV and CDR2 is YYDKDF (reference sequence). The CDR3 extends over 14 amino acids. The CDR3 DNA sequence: TGTGCCACCAGCAAAGACAGGGTCACCTACGAGCAGTACTTC. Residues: CATSKDRVTYEQYF.

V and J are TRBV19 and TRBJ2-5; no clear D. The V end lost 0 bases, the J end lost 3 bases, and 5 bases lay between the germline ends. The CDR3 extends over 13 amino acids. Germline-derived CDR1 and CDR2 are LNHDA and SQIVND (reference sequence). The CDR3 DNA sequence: TGTGCCAGTAGTATAGACAGGAAAGAGACCCAGTACTTC. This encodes CASSIDRKETQYF. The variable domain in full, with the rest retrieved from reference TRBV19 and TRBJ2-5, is DGGITQSPKYLFRKEGQNVTLSCEQNLNHDAMYWYRQDPGQGLRLIYYSQIVNDFQKGDIAEGYSVSREKKESFPLTVTSAQKNPTAFYLCASSIDRKETQYFGPGTRLLVL.

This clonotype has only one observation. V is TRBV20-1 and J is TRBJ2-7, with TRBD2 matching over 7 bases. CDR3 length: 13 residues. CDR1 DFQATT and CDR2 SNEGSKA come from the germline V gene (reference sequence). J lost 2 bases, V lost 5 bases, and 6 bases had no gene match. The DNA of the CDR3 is TGCAGTGCTGGGGGGGGGTGGACCTACGAGCAGTACTTC. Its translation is CSAGGGWTYEQYF.

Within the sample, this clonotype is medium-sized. The CDR3 spells CASRPEQGNEKLFF. The CDR3 DNA reads as TGCGCCAGCAGGCCCGAACAGGGAAACGAAAAACTGTTTTTT. This chain links TRBV4-1 with TRBJ1-4; maybe TRBD1 (6 bases). Germline V gene sequence: CDR1 MGHRA, CDR2 YSYEKL. Trimming removed 6 bases from V and 8 bases from J, with 16 bases in between. This CDR3 has 14 amino acids.

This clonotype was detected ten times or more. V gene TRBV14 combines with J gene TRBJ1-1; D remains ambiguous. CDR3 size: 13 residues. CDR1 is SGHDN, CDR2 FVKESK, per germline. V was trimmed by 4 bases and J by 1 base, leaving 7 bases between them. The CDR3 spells CASSPLQNTEAFF. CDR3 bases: TGTGCCAGCAGCCCCCTACAGAACACTGAAGCTTTCTTT. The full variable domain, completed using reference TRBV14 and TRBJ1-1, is EAGVTQFPSHSVIEKGQTVTLRCDPISGHDNLYWYRRVMGKEIKFLLHFVKESKQDESGMPNNRFLAERTGGTYSTLKVQPAELEDSGVYFCASSPLQNTEAFFGQGTRLTVV.

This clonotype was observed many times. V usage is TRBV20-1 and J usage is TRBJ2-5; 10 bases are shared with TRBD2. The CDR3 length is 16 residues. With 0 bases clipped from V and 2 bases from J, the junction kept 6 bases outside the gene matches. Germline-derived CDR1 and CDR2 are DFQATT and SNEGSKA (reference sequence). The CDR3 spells CSARDRQRGGQETQYF. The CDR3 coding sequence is TGCAGTGCTAGAGATCGGCAGCGGGGGGGTCAAGAGACCCAGTACTTC.

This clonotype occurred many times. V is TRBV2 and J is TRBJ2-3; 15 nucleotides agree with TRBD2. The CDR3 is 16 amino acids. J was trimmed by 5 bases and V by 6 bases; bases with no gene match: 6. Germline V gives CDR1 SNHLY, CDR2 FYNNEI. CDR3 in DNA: TGTGCCAGCAGGCCGGGACTAGCGGGGGGAGGAGATACGCAGTATTTT. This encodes CASRPGLAGGGDTQYF.

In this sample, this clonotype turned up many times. Written as DNA, the CDR3 is TGTGCCAGCAGTTACATCGGAACAGGGGCCCAATACGAGCAGTACTTC. Residues: CASSYIGTGAQYEQYF. This chain uses TRBV6-2 or TRBV6-3 with TRBJ2-7; 7 bases map to TRBD1. The CDR3 consists of 16 residues. CDR1 and CDR2 from the germline V gene are MNHEY and SVGEGT. J gave up 4 bases and V 2 bases, and 11 bases lay outside the gene matches.

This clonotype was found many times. The CDR3 sequence is CASSLVDTQYF. In nucleotides, the CDR3 is TGTGCCAGCAGCTTAGTAGATACGCAGTATTTT. This chain uses TRBV7-2 with TRBJ2-3; D is uncertain. The CDR3 is 11 residues long. Between the trimmed V and J ends, which lost 1 base and 5 bases, there was a span of 1 base. Germline CDR1 is SGHTA and CDR2 is FQGNSA.

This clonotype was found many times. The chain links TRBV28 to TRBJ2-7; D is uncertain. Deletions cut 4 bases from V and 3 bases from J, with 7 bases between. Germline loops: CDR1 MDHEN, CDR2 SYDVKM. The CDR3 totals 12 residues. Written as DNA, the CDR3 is TGTGCCAGCAGTTCCCCAGACTACGAGCAGTACTTC. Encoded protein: CASSSPDYEQYF.

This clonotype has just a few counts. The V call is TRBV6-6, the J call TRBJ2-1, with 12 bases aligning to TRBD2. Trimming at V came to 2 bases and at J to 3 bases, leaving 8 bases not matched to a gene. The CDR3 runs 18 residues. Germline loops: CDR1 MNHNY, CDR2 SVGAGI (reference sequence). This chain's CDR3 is CASSYRLAGGKVYNEQFF. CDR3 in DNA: TGTGCCAGCAGTTACAGGCTAGCGGGGGGGAAGGTCTACAATGAGCAGTTCTTC.

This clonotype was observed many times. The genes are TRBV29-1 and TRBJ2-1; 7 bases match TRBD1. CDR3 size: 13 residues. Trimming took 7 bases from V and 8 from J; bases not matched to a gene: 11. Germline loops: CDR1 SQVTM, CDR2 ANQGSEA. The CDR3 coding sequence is TGCAGCGCAGTCCCAAGGGGGCATTATGAGCAGTTCTTC. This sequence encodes CSAVPRGHYEQFF.

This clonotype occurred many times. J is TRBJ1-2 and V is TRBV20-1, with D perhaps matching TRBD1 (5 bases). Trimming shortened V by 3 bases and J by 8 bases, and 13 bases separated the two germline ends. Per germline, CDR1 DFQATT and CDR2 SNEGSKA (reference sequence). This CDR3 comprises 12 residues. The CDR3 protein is CSASQGLGGYTF. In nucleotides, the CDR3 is TGCAGTGCTAGTCAGGGATTGGGGGGCTACACCTTC.

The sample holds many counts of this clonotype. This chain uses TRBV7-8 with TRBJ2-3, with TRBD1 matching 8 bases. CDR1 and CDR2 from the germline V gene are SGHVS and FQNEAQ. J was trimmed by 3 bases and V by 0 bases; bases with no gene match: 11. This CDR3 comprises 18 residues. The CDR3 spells CASSLAGYRGTATDTQYF. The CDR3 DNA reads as TGTGCCAGCAGCTTAGCCGGGTACAGGGGGACGGCAACAGATACGCAGTATTTT.

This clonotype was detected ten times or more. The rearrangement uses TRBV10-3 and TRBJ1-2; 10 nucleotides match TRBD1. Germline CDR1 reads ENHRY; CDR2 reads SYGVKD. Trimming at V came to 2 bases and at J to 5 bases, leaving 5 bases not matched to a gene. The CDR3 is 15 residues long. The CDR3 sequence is CAISELGQGRYGYTF. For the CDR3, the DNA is TGTGCCATCAGTGAGCTGGGACAGGGGCGGTATGGCTACACCTTC.

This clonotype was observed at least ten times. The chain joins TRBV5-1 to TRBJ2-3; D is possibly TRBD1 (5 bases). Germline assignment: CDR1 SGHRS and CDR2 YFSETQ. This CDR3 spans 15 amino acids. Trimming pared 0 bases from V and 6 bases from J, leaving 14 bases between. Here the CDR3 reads CASSLVGAPGDTQYF. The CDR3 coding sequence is TGCGCCAGCAGCTTGGTAGGGGCACCAGGGGATACGCAGTATTTT.

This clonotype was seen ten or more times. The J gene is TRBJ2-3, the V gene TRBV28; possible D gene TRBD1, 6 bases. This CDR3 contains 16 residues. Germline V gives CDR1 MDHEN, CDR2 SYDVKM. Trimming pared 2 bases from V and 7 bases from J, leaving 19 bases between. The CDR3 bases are TGTGCCAGCAGTTTAAGAGCTGGGGGCGCCGATCATACGCAGTATTTT. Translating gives CASSLRAGGADHTQYF.

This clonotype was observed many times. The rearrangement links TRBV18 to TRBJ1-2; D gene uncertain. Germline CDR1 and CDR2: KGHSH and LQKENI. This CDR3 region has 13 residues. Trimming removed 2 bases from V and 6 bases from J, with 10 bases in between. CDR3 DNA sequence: TGTGCCAGCTCACCAAGGGCTGCCGATGGCTACACCTTC. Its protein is CASSPRAADGYTF.

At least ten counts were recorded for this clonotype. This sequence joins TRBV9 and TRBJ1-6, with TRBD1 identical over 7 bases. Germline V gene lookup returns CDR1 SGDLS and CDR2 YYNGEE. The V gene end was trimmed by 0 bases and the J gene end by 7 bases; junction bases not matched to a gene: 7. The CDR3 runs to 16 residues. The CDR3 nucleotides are TGTGCCAGCAGCGTAGGGGTCGGGACAGAGAATTCACCCCTCCACTTT. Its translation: CASSVGVGTENSPLHF. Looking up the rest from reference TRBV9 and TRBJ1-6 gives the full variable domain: DSGVTQTPKHLITATGQRVTLRCSPRSGDLSVYWYQQSLDQGLQFLIQYYNGEERAKGNILERFSAQQFPDLHSELNLSSLELGDSALYFCASSVGVGTENSPLHFGNGTRLTVT.

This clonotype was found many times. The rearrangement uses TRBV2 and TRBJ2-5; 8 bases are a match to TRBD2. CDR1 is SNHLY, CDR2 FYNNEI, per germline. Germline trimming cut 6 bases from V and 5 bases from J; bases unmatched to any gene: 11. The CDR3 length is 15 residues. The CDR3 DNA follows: TGTGCCAGCAGGGCCTCCCCCGGGGGGGGGGAGACCCAGTACTTC. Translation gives CASRASPGGGETQYF.

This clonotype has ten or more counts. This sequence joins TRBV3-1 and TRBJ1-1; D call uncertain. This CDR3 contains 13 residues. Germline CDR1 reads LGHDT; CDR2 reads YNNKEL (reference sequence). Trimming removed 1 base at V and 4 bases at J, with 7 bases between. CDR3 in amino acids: CASSQGVSTEAFF. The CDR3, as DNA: TGTGCCAGCAGCCAAGGGGTGTCCACTGAAGCTTTCTTT.

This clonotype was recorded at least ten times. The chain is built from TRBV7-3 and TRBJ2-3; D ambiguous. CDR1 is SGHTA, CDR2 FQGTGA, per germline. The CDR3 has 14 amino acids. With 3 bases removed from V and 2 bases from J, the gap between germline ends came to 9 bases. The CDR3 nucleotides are TGTGCCAGCAGCTTCTCGATAAACACAGATACGCAGTATTTT. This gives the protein CASSFSINTDTQYF.